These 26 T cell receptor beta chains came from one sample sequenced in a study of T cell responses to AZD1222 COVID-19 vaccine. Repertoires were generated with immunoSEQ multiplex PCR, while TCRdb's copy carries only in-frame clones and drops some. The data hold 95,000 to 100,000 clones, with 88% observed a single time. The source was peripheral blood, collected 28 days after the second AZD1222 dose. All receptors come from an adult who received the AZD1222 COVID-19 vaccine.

DNA for the CDR3: TGTGCCAGCAGTTTCCCGGGGAACACTGAAGCTTTCTTT. Protein: CASSFPGNTEAFF. The V gene is TRBV12-3 or TRBV12-4, the J gene TRBJ1-1; no firm D call. The CDR3 extends over 13 amino acids. V lost 3 bases, J lost 1 base, and 6 bases lay in between.

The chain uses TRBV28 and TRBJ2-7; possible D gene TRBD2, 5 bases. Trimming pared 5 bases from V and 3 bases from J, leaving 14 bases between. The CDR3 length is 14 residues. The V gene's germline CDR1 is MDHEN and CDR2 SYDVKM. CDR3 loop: CASSPPGVYYEQYF. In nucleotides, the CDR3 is TGTGCCAGCAGTCCACCCGGGGTTTACTACGAGCAGTACTTC.

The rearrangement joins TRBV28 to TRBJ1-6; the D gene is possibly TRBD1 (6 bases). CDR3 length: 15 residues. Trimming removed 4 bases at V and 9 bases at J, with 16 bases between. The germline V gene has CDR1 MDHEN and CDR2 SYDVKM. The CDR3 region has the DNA TGTGCCAGCAGTTCCGGACAGCGTGTAACTTCACCCCTCCACTTT. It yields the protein CASSSGQRVTSPLHF.

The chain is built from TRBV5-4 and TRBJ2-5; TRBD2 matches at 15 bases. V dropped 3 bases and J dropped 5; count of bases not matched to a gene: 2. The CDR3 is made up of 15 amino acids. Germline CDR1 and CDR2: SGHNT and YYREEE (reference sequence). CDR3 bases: TGTGCCAGCAGCTCTGGACTAGCGGGAGGGGAGACCCAGTACTTC. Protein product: CASSSGLAGGETQYF.

CDR3 sequence reads: CASSLRDMNQPQHF. The DNA of the CDR3 is TGTGCCAGCAGTTTAAGGGATATGAATCAGCCCCAGCATTTT. The chain has TRBV27 and TRBJ1-5; D is undetermined. Per germline, CDR1 MNHEY and CDR2 SMNVEV (reference sequence). The germline V and J ends were trimmed by 2 bases and 4 bases, with 9 bases remaining between them. The CDR3 sequence is 14 residues long.

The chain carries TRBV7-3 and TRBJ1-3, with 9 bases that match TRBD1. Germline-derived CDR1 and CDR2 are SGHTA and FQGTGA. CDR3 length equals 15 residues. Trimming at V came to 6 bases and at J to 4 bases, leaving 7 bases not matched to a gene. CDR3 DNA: TGTGCCAGCAGTCGGGACAGGGCGGCGGGAAACACCATATATTTT. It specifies CASSRDRAAGNTIYF.

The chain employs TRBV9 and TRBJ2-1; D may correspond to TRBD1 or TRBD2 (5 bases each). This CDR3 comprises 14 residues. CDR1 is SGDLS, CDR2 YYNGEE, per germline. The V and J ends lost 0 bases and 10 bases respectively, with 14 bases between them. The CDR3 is CASSVAGLVGEQFF. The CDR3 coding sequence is TGTGCCAGCAGCGTAGCGGGGCTAGTGGGAGAGCAGTTCTTC.

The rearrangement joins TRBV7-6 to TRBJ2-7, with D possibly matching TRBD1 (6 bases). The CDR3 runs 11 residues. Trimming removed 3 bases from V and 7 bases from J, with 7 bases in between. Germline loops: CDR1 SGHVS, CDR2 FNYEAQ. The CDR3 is CASSFQGEQYF. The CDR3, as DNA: TGTGCCAGCAGCTTTCAGGGGGAGCAGTACTTC.

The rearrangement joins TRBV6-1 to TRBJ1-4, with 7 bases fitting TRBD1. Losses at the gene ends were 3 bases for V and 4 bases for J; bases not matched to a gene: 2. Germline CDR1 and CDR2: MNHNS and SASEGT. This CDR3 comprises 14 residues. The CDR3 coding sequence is TGTGCCAGCAGTGAGGACAGGATTAATGAAAAACTGTTTTTT. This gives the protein CASSEDRINEKLFF.

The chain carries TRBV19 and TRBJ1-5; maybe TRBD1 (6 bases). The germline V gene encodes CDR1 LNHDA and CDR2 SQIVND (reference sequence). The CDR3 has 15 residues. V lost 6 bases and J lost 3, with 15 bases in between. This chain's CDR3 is CASRPGTRSNQPQHF. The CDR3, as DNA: TGTGCCAGTAGGCCCGGGACACGTTCCAATCAGCCCCAGCATTTT.

DNA of the CDR3: TGTGCCAGCAGTTACACGGGGGGCAATCAGCCCCAGCATTTT. This codes for CASSYTGGNQPQHF. The rearrangement links TRBV6-7 to TRBJ1-5; possibly TRBD1 for D (5 bases). TRBV6-7 is treated as an ORF (open reading frame) with a function not yet certain. With 2 bases removed from V and 2 bases from J, the gap between germline ends came to 7 bases. The CDR3 totals 14 residues.

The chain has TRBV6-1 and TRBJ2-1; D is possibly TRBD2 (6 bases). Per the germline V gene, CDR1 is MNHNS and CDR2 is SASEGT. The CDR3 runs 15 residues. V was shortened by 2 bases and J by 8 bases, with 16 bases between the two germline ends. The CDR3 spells CASSEMWTTTHEQFF. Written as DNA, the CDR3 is TGTGCCAGCAGTGAAATGTGGACTACGACCCATGAGCAGTTCTTC.

The CDR3, as DNA: TGTGCCAGCAGCAACGTATCGCGTAACTATGGCTACACCTTC. Translation: CASSNVSRNYGYTF. The genes are TRBV7-9 and TRBJ1-2; D not resolved. The CDR3 spans 14 residues. Germline V lookup: CDR1 SEHNR, CDR2 FQNEAQ (reference sequence). Between the trimmed V and J ends, which lost 5 bases and 1 base, there was a span of 11 bases. Full variable domain (outside the CDR3, taken from reference TRBV7-9 and TRBJ1-2): DTGVSQNPRHKITKRGQNVTFRCDPISEHNRLYWYRQTLGQGPEFLTYFQNEAQLEKSRLLSDRFSAERPKGSFSTLEIQRTEQGDSAMYLCASSNVSRNYGYTFGSGTRLTVV.

The CDR3: CASSWGGRGRKYEQYF. Written as DNA, the CDR3 is TGTGCCAGCAGCTGGGGAGGGAGGGGTCGGAAATACGAGCAGTACTTC. The V call is TRBV5-4, the J call TRBJ2-7; 7 positions agree with TRBD2. The CDR3 is 16 residues long. Germline values: CDR1 SGHNT, CDR2 YYREEE (reference sequence). The ends lost 3 bases at V and 4 bases at J; junction bases unmatched: 13.

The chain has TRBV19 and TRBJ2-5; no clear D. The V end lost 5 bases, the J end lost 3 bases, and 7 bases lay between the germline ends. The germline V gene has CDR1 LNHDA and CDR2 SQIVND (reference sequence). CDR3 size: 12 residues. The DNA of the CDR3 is TGTGCCAGTAGTGTGGCTAAAGAGACCCAGTACTTC. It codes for CASSVAKETQYF.

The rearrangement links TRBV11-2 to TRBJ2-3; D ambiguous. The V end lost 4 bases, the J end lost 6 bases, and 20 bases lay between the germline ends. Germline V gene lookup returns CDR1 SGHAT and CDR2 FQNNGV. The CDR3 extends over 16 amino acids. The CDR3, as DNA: TGTGCCAGCAGCTACCTTACTGGCGCCGGCTGGGATACGCAGTATTTT. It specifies CASSYLTGAGWDTQYF.

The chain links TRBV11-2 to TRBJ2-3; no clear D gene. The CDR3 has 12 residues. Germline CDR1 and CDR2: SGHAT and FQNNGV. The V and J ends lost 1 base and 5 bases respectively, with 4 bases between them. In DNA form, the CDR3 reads TGTGCCAGCAGCTTAGGACGAGATACGCAGTATTTT. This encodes CASSLGRDTQYF.

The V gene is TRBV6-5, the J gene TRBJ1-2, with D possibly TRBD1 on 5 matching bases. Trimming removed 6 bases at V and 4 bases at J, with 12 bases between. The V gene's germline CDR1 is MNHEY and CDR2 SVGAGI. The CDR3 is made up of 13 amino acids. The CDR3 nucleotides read TGTGCCAGCAGGGACCGAAGGGGCTATGGCTACACCTTC. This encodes CASRDRRGYGYTF.

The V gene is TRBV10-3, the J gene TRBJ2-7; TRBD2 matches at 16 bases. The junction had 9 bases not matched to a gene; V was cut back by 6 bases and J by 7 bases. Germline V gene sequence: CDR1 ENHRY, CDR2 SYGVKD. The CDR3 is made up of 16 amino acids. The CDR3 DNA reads TGTGCCATCAGAAAGGGACTAGCGGGAGGGCCTGGAGAGCAGTACTTC. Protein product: CAIRKGLAGGPGEQYF.

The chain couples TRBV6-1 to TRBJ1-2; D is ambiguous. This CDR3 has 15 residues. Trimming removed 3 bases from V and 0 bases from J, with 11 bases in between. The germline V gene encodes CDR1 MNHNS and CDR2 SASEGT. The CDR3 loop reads CASSDYSTSNYGYTF. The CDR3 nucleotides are TGTGCCAGCAGTGATTACAGTACGTCTAACTATGGCTACACCTTC.

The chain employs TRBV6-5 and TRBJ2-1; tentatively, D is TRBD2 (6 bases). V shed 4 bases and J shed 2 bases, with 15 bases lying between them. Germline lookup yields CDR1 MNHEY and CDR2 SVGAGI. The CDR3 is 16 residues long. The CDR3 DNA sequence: TGTGCCAGCAGTTCCGTGGCGGGGCCCCCCTACAATGAGCAGTTCTTC. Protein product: CASSSVAGPPYNEQFF.

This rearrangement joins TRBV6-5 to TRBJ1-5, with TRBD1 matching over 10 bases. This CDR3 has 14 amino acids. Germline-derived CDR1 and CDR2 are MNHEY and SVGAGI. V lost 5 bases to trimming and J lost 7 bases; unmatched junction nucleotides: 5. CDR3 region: CASSQGQGNQPQHF. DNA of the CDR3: TGTGCCAGCAGTCAGGGACAGGGGAACCAGCCCCAGCATTTT.

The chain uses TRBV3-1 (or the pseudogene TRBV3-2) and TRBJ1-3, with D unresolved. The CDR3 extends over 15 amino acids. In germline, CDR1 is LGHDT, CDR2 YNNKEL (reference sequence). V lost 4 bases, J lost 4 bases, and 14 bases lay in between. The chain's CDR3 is CASSPQALGGNTIYF. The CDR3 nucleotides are TGTGCCAGCAGCCCGCAGGCGCTTGGGGGAAACACCATATATTTT.

The CDR3, as DNA: TGTGCCAGCAGTAAGACTAGCGAGACCGGGGAGCTGTTTTTT. It yields the protein CASSKTSETGELFF. The J gene is TRBJ2-2, the V gene TRBV28, with 8 bases matching TRBD2. The germline CDR1 and CDR2 sequences are MDHEN and SYDVKM. With V trimmed by 5 bases and J by 5 bases, 4 bases remained unmatched. The CDR3 covers 14 residues. Supplemented by reference TRBV28 and TRBJ2-2, the full variable domain reads DVKVTQSSRYLVKRTGEKVFLECVQDMDHENMFWYRQDPGLGLRLIYFSYDVKMKEKGDIPEGYSVSREKKERFSLILESASTNQTSMYLCASSKTSETGELFFGEGSRLTVL.

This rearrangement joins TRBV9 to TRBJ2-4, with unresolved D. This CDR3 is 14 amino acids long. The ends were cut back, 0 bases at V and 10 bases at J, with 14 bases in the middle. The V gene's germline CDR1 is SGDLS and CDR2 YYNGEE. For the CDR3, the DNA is TGTGCCAGCAGCGTAGCAGAGGCCCCGCGGATTCAGTACTTC. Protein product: CASSVAEAPRIQYF.

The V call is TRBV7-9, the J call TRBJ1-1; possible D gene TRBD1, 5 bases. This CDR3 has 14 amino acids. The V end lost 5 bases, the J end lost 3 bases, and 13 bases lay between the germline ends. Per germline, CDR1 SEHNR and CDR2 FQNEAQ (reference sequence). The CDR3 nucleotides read TGTGCCAGCAGCCTATACATCAGGGACACTGAAGCTTTCTTT. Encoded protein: CASSLYIRDTEAFF.